This T cell receptor beta chain was identified in a study of PD-1 blockade in classical Hodgkin lymphoma. CDR3 length equals 19 residues. The V gene lost 0 bases and the J gene lost 4 bases, with 25 bases spanning the gap. CDR1 SGDLS and CDR2 YYNGEE come from the germline V gene. Assay: immunoSEQ multiplex PCR; the TCRdb copy retains only in-frame clones and omits some. The table lists some 8,800 clones, around 80% of them singletons, with roughly 30% in the top ten. Time point specified: cycle 4 day 1 (C4D1), after 5 to 7 weeks of nivolumab. Every patient was affected by relapse after autologous stem cell transplantation, while exposure to brentuximab vedotin was not uniform. PBMCs, once thawed, yielded CD8+ T cells isolated by magnetic negative selection.

The origin of this receptor is a human donor with classical Hodgkin lymphoma. The material sequenced was CD8+ T cells from blood, taken before the fourth cycle of nivolumab. The chain recombines TRBV9 with TRBJ1-2, with a weak D call TRBD1 (5 bases). The CDR3 protein is CASSVVRGSRGDLGYGYTF. CDR3 DNA: TGTGCCAGCAGCGTAGTGCGGGGTTCGAGGGGTGATCTTGGCTATGGCTACACCTTC.